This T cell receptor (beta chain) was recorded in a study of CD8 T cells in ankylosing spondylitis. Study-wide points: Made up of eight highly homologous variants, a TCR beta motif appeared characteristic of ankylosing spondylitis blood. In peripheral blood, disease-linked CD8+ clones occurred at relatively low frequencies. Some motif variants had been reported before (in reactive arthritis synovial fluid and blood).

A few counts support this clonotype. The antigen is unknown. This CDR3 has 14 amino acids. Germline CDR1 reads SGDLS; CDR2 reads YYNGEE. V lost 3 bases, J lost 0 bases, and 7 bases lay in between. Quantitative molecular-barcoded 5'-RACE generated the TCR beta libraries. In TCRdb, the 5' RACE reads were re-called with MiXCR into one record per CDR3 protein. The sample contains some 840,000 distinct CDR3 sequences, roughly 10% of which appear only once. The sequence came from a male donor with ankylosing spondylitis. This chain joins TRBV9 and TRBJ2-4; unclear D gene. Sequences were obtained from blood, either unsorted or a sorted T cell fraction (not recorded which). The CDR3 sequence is CASSASIAKNIQYF. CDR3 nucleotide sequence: TGTGCCAGCAGCGCCTCTATAGCCAAAAACATTCAGTACTTC.